This entry lists 16 T cell receptor beta chains sequenced from one sample in a study of T cell changes during pregnancy in multiple sclerosis. This table comes from immunoSEQ multiplex PCR, and its TCRdb copy is limited to in-frame clones, with some not included. Of 50,000 to 75,000 clones in the sample, about 93% are singletons; the top ten hold more than 2%. Sequenced material: CD8+ T cells from peripheral blood mononuclear cells, taken in the third trimester of pregnancy. These receptors were collected from a female donor with multiple sclerosis, enrolled in a pregnancy study.

This rearrangement joins TRBV6-4 to TRBJ1-2, with 9 bases aligning to TRBD1. The V segment lost 6 bases and the J segment 0 bases; nucleotides outside the gene matches: 11. The CDR3 contains 17 residues. Looked up from germline, CDR1 is MRHNA and CDR2 is SNTAGT. In DNA form, the CDR3 reads TGTGCCAGCAGAGCCAGGGACAGGGACCCATCTAACTATGGCTACACCTTC. Its protein is CASRARDRDPSNYGYTF.

The rearrangement joins TRBV4-1 to TRBJ2-7, with TRBD2 matching 8 bases. Per the germline V gene, CDR1 is MGHRA and CDR2 is YSYEKL. Losses at the gene ends were 3 bases for V and 2 bases for J; bases not matched to a gene: 6. There are 15 residues in the CDR3. The CDR3 is CASSQLLAVTYEQYF. The CDR3 DNA sequence: TGCGCCAGCAGCCAGTTACTAGCGGTGACCTACGAGCAGTACTTC.

The CDR3 protein is CASSLQRTSGIPSTDTQYF. The CDR3 nucleotides are TGTGCCAGCAGCTTACAAAGGACTAGCGGGATACCTAGCACAGATACGCAGTATTTT. V and J are TRBV7-2 and TRBJ2-3; 12 positions agree with TRBD2. This CDR3 spans 19 amino acids. The germline gives CDR1 SGHTA, CDR2 FQGNSA. J lost 0 bases, V lost 2 bases, and 9 bases had no gene match.

The chain joins TRBV6-5 to TRBJ2-4; the match to TRBD1 covers 9 bases. This CDR3 spans 13 amino acids. With 6 bases clipped from V and 8 bases from J, the junction kept 5 bases outside the gene matches. Germline-derived CDR1 and CDR2 are MNHEY and SVGAGI. This CDR3 is CASSPQGADIQYF. DNA of the CDR3: TGTGCCAGCAGCCCACAGGGGGCGGACATTCAGTACTTC.

The J gene is TRBJ2-7, the V gene TRBV14; D remains unclear. Looked up from germline, CDR1 is SGHDN and CDR2 is FVKESK. V was cut by 3 bases and J by 2 bases, with 17 bases left in between. This CDR3 spans 16 amino acids. DNA of the CDR3: TGTGCCAGCAGCCACCCTGGCGGAGAAAAACCCTACGAGCAGTACTTC. Translation gives CASSHPGGEKPYEQYF.

The table lists this clone with a count of one. DNA for the CDR3: TGCGCCAGCAGCTTGGTCCCAGGGGAGGGTTACGAGCAGTACTTC. It is translated as CASSLVPGEGYEQYF. The J gene is TRBJ2-7, the V gene TRBV5-1, with a tentative D call TRBD2 (7 bases). Germline CDR1 and CDR2: SGHRS and YFSETQ. This CDR3 is 15 amino acids long. V lost 0 bases, J lost 4 bases, and 14 bases lay in between. Full variable domain (missing parts from reference TRBV5-1 and TRBJ2-7): KAGVTQTPRYLIKTRGQQVTLSCSPISGHRSVSWYQQTPGQGLQFLFEYFSETQRNKGNFPGRFSGRQFSNSRSEMNVSTLELGDSALYLCASSLVPGEGYEQYFGPGTRLTVT.

The chain joins TRBV7-9 to TRBJ2-7; 7 bases are shared with TRBD2. This CDR3 is 17 amino acids long. Trimming cost V 4 bases and J 2 bases; bases outside gene matches: 14. Germline V gene data show CDR1 as SEHNR and CDR2 as FQNEAQ (reference sequence). The CDR3 nucleotides read TGTGCCAGCAGCTCGAACCGGCGGGAGCCTACCCCCTACGAGCAGTACTTC. Its protein is CASSSNRREPTPYEQYF.

The CDR3 loop reads CASSSTRTGELDEQYF. Here the CDR3 DNA reads TGTGCCAGCAGTTCCACTCGGACAGGGGAGTTGGACGAGCAGTACTTC. The chain links TRBV28 to TRBJ2-7; 9 bases align to TRBD1. The CDR3 is made up of 16 amino acids. V lost 4 bases, J lost 5 bases, and 12 bases stayed unmatched. Germline CDR1 is MDHEN and CDR2 is SYDVKM.

This chain joins TRBV2 and TRBJ2-2, with 8 bases aligning to TRBD2. The CDR3 totals 13 residues. Germline CDR1 reads SNHLY; CDR2 reads FYNNEI. Losses at the gene ends were 7 bases for V and 7 bases for J; bases not matched to a gene: 5. CDR3 nucleotides: TGTGCCAGCATAAGCGGGAGTGGCGGGGAGCTGTTTTTT. Protein: CASISGSGGELFF.

This sequence joins TRBV7-2 and TRBJ2-2; D ambiguous. In germline, CDR1 is SGHTA, CDR2 FQGNSA. The CDR3 runs 14 residues. The V end was cut by 2 bases, the J end by 5 bases, with 9 bases between. CDR3 in DNA: TGTGCCAGCAGCTTACATTTGGAGACCGGGGAGCTGTTTTTT. It specifies CASSLHLETGELFF.

The V and J genes are TRBV19 and TRBJ1-5; D gene uncertain. The CDR3 runs 12 residues. Germline CDR1 and CDR2: LNHDA and SQIVND (reference sequence). Trimming took off 6 bases at V and 6 bases at J, with 9 bases between the two ends. The CDR3 sequence: CASSFAAQPQHF. The DNA of the CDR3 is TGTGCCAGTAGCTTCGCGGCTCAGCCCCAGCATTTT.

CDR3 in DNA: TGCAGCGTTGATACGGGGGGAGCTAACTATGGCTACACCTTC. This gives the protein CSVDTGGANYGYTF. The chain carries TRBV29-1 and TRBJ1-2; tentatively, D is TRBD1 (5 bases). CDR1 is SQVTM, CDR2 ANQGSEA, per germline. The CDR3 length is 14 residues. The germline V and J ends were trimmed by 3 bases and 0 bases, with 11 bases remaining between them.

The chain joins TRBV9 to TRBJ2-7, with a weak D call TRBD2 (5 bases). The germline V gene encodes CDR1 SGDLS and CDR2 YYNGEE. This CDR3 is 13 amino acids long. V lost 0 bases to trimming and J lost 8 bases, with 12 bases between them. CDR3 region: CASSVEGWEKQYF. The DNA of the CDR3 is TGTGCCAGCAGCGTAGAAGGGTGGGAGAAGCAGTACTTC.

CDR3 loop: CASSLTGNTEAFF. CDR3 in DNA: TGCGCCAGCAGCCTTACAGGGAACACTGAAGCTTTCTTT. The J gene is TRBJ1-1, the V gene TRBV4-1; maybe TRBD1 (5 bases). This CDR3 is 13 amino acids long. Trimming shortened V by 4 bases and J by 1 base, and 7 bases separated the two germline ends. Germline CDR1 MGHRA, CDR2 YSYEKL.

The chain is built from TRBV30 and TRBJ1-1, with D possibly TRBD1 on 5 matching bases. The ends were cut back, 4 bases at V and 3 bases at J, with 15 bases in the middle. Germline assignment: CDR1 GTSNPN and CDR2 SVGIG (reference sequence). CDR3 length equals 14 residues. CDR3 region: CAWKRWRDYTEAFF. CDR3 nucleotide sequence: TGTGCCTGGAAGAGGTGGAGGGACTACACTGAAGCTTTCTTT.

The chain combines TRBV11-2 with TRBJ1-4; 8 nucleotides align to TRBD1. Germline CDR1 and CDR2: SGHAT and FQNNGV. The trim removed 0 bases at V and 7 bases at J, leaving 7 bases unmatched. The CDR3 sequence is 16 residues long. CDR3 in amino acids: CASSLEVRGQVEKLFF. CDR3 bases: TGTGCCAGCAGCTTAGAAGTGAGGGGACAGGTTGAAAAACTGTTTTTT.